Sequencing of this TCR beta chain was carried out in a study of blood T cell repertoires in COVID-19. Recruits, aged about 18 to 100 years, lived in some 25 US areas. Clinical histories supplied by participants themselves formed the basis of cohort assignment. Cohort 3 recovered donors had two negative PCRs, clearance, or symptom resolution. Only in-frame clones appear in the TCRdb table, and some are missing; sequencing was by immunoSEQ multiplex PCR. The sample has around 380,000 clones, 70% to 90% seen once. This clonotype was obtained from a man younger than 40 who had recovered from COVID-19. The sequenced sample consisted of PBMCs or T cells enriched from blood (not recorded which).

CDR3 sequence reads: CASSEGDFTLETQYF. The CDR3 nucleotides read TGTGCCAGCAGTGAAGGGGACTTTACCTTGGAGACCCAGTACTTC. V usage is TRBV6-1 and J usage is TRBJ2-5; the D gene is possibly TRBD2 (6 bases). This CDR3 comprises 15 residues. V was clipped by 1 base and J by 5 bases, with 14 bases between them. CDR1 is MNHNS, CDR2 SASEGT, per germline.